A selection of T cell receptor beta chains follows, all from one sample in a study of blood T cells in healthy people across ages. TCRdb reprocessed the 5' RACE reads via MiXCR and lists one record per CDR3 protein. The sample yields under 1 million distinct CDR3 sequences, under 45% seen once. Sample: blood. These receptors were obtained from a man aged 55 to 69 in good health. Each CDR3 is given with its conserved first and last residue. Each record gives: CDR3 length, V gene, CDR3 protein.

CDR3 length: 17
V gene: TRBV11-3
CDR3 protein: CASSRAGLAGGTDTQYF

CDR3 length: 12
V gene: TRBV20-1
CDR3 protein: CSSWSALETQYF

CDR3 length: 13
V gene: TRBV19
CDR3 protein: CASSTQQGYEQYF

CDR3 length: 16
V gene: TRBV29-1
CDR3 protein: CSVVGQGSGSYNEQFF

CDR3 length: 13
V gene: TRBV2
CDR3 protein: CASRTDSSYEQYF

CDR3 length: 16
V gene: TRBV6-2/TRBV6-3
CDR3 protein: CASSRAGGSSYNEQFF

CDR3 length: 14
V gene: TRBV25-1
CDR3 protein: CASGEYLGQGDQYF

CDR3 length: 14
V gene: TRBV29-1
CDR3 protein: CSVEDTSGVGEQYF

CDR3 length: 14
V gene: TRBV7-2
CDR3 protein: CASTQSGGNQPQHF

CDR3 length: 14
V gene: TRBV6-2/TRBV6-3
CDR3 protein: CASKGTGDFYEQYF

CDR3 length: 14
V gene: TRBV20-1
CDR3 protein: CSAYSGRRAYEQYF

CDR3 length: 14
V gene: TRBV9
CDR3 protein: CASSVGLAEETQYF

CDR3 length: 13
V gene: TRBV4-3
CDR3 protein: CASSHRLTDTQYF

CDR3 length: 16
V gene: TRBV13
CDR3 protein: CASSLDDRLNTGELFF

CDR3 length: 15
V gene: TRBV7-2
CDR3 protein: CASSLAGGLTYEQFF

CDR3 length: 17
V gene: TRBV6-2/TRBV6-3
CDR3 protein: CASSSMGVGSTNEKLFF

CDR3 length: 15
V gene: TRBV10-3
CDR3 protein: CAISEAGTGANVLTF

CDR3 length: 14
V gene: TRBV6-5
CDR3 protein: CASWGGLPNYGYTF

CDR3 length: 14
V gene: TRBV7-9
CDR3 protein: CASSLDPGQPLRYF

CDR3 length: 17
V gene: TRBV7-9
CDR3 protein: CASSPTGTGRGNTEAFF

CDR3 length: 16
V gene: TRBV12-3/TRBV12-4
CDR3 protein: CASSHTGTGNRYGYTF

CDR3 length: 13
V gene: TRBV6-1
CDR3 protein: CASLKAGSHEQYF

CDR3 length: 16
V gene: TRBV12-3/TRBV12-4
CDR3 protein: CASSLGSGASLQPQHF

CDR3 length: 13
V gene: TRBV6-1
CDR3 protein: CASSEVISGELFF

CDR3 length: 17
V gene: TRBV7-8
CDR3 protein: CASSRTASWRHNTEAFF

CDR3 length: 14
V gene: TRBV12-5
CDR3 protein: CASGHRTGQETQYF

CDR3 length: 17
V gene: TRBV3-1
CDR3 protein: CASSQGRTGIPSGGYTF

CDR3 length: 15
V gene: TRBV2
CDR3 protein: CASRGQTSLYNEQFF